This T cell receptor (beta chain) derives from a study of blood T cell repertoires in COVID-19. Study background: There were acute and convalescent COVID-19 samples, and they came from the United States, Italy and Spain. Sources were T cells, B-cell-depleted T cells, or PBMCs; the material itself was cDNA or gDNA.

In the original workflow: For nucleated cells, counts were estimated from reference gene primer amplification. Sequencing used immunoSEQ multiplex PCR; TCRdb keeps in-frame clones, though not all of them. V, J and clone size reflect that table, while D and trimming were determined from the DNA. The repertoire consists of roughly 290,000 clones, with approximately 86% occurring once and the leading ten covering around 3.7%. Trimming cost V 5 bases and J 4 bases; bases outside gene matches: 10. This CDR3 spans 16 amino acids. In germline, CDR1 is MNHEY, CDR2 SMNVEV (reference sequence). V and J are TRBV27 and TRBJ1-1; 10 bases agree with TRBD1. The sample was peripheral blood. The TCR comes from a woman aged 50 to 60 with active or convalescent COVID-19. This CDR3 reads CASSTHRDRGSTEAFF. CDR3 sequence (DNA): TGTGCCAGCAGTACCCATAGGGACAGGGGATCCACTGAAGCTTTCTTT.